The TCR beta chain described here comes from a study of blood T cell repertoires in COVID-19. Looking at the study overall: Samples representing acute and convalescent COVID-19 were sourced from the United States, Italy and Spain. The analysed material was cDNA or gDNA that came from T cells, B-cell-depleted T cells, or PBMCs.

Per the original data handling: Reference gene primers were amplified, and this amplification served to estimate nucleated cell counts. The table came from immunoSEQ multiplex PCR; TCRdb's copy has only in-frame clones and leaves some out. V and J calls and clone size are given by that table; D and trimming were obtained from the DNA. The top ten hold 4% to 4.5% of the sample, which has hundreds of thousands of clones, roughly 91% seen once. Germline values: CDR1 MNHNS, CDR2 SASEGT. V lost 2 bases and J 2 bases, leaving 16 bases between the germline ends. The CDR3 has 18 residues. Source material: peripheral blood. The source of this sequence is a woman aged 25-40 years with acute or convalescent COVID-19. V gene TRBV6-1 combines with J gene TRBJ2-6, with D perhaps matching TRBD1 (6 bases). The CDR3 region has the DNA TGTGCCAGCAGTGAAAACAGGGCCCCCCTCACTGGGGCCAACGTCCTGACTTTC. As protein: CASSENRAPLTGANVLTF.